This TCR beta chain was profiled in a study of post-analysis software for immune sequencing data. General study points: TRBV segments more frequent in patients than in controls numbered roughly 5 and included TRBV5-6, TRBV5-1 and TRBV20-1.

Germline trimming cut 1 base from V and 2 bases from J; bases unmatched to any gene: 6. The germline gives CDR1 SGHRS, CDR2 YFSETQ. CDR3 length equals 16 residues. cDNA libraries of TCR beta carried unique molecular identifiers. TCRdb itself ran the PCR reads through MiXCR, one entry per CDR3 protein. The repertoire holds roughly 400,000 distinct CDR3 sequences, less than 40% seen once, with 6% to 9% in the top ten. This clonotype was counted only a few times. Its antigen is undetermined. Sequenced material: blood. The source of this sequence is a girl aged 2 to 9 with multiple sclerosis. V and J are TRBV5-1 and TRBJ2-3; 8 bases match TRBD2. CDR3 coding DNA: TGCGCCAGCAGCTTGCCTAGCGGGTTCCCCACAGATACGCAGTATTTT. Its translation is CASSLPSGFPTDTQYF.